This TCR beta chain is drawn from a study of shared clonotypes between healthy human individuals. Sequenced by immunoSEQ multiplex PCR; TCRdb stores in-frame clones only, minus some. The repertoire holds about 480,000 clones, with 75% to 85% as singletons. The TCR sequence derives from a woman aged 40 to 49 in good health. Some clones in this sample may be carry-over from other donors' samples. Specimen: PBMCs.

Written as DNA, the CDR3 is TGTGCCAGCAAGGAGGGGAAGTACGAGCAGTACTTC. This gives the protein CASKEGKYEQYF. The rearrangement uses TRBV28 and TRBJ2-5; tentative D call: TRBD2 (6 bases). TRBJ2-7 explains the end of the DNA better; the J call may be wrong. The CDR3 extends over 12 amino acids. Germline-derived CDR1 and CDR2 are MDHEN and SYDVKM.